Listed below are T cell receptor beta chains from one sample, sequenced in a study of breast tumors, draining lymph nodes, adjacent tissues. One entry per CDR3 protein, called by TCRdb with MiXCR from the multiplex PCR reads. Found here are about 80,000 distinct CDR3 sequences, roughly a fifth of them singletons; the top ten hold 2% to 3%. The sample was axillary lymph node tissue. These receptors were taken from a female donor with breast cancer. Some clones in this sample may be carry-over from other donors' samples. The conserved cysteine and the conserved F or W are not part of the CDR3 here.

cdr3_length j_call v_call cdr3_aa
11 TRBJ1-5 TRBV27 ASSLGVNQPQH
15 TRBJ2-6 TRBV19 ASSGVGGGSGANVLT
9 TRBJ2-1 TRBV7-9 ASGLGNEQF
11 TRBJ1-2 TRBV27 ASRLDSNYGYT
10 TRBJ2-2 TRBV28 ASSINTGELF
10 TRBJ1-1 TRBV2 ASSADRTEAF
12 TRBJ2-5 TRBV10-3 AIRPLASQETQY
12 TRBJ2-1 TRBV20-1 SGPKAGSYNEQF
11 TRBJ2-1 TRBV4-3 ASSQDSGTQQF
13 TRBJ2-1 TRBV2 ASSSDRGEWNEQF
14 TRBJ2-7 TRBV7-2 ASKRGASGSSYEQY
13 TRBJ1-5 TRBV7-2 ASSLGLLGGQPQH
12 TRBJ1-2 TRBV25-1 ASSETGANYGYT
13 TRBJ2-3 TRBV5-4 ASSLTGTATDTQY
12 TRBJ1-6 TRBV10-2 TGSEGQEITPLH
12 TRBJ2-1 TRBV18 ASSPLTGDNEQF
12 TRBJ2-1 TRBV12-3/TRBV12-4 AIRVSGANNEQF
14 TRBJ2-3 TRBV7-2 ASSSEYGFGTDTQY
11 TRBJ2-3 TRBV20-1 SARNKDTDTQY
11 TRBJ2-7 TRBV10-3 AIAPASSYEQY
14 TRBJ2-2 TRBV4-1 ASSQFGGTDTGELF
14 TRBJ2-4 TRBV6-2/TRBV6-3 ASSYEEETGVDIQY
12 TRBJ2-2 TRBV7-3 ASSSVGLSRELF
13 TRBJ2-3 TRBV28 ASSSFTREGDTQY
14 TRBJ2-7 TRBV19 ASSIDLYGDSYEQY
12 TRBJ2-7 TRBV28 ASSGLAGTYEQY
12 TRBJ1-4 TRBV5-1 ASSLSGINEKLF
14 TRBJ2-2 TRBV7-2 ASSLSGRTNTGELF
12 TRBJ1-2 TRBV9 ASSVGQGNYGHT
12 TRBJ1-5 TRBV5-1 ASSLDSSNQPQH
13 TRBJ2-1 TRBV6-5 ASSLSPRISNEQF
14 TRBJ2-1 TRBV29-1 SVEGGTSGRVNEQF
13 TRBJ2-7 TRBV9 ASSLGTGVPYEQY
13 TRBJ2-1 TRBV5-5 ASSLGQGVYNEQF
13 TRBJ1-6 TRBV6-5 ASSRRTGYNSPLH
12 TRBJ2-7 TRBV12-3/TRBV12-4 ASNQGPNSYKQY
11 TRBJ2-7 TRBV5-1 ASSLKGVYEQY
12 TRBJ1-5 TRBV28 ASSSALSNQPQH
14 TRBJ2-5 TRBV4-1 ASSQDIQRPGWTQY
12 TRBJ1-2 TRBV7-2 ASSSWGGIAGYT
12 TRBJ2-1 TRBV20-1 SARGQGIHNEQF
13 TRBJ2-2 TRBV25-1 ASSGWTASAGELF
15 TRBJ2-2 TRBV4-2 ASSQETTGGGTGELF
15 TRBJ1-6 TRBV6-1 ASSPLGRASLDSPLH
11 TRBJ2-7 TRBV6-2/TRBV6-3 ASLEYGAYEQY
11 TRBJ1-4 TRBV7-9 ASSLAGERKLF
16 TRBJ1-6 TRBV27 ASSLKVGLGSYNSPLH
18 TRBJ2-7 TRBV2 ASRDGLGAGGTLLSYEQY
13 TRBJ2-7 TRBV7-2 ASRSTTENSYEQY
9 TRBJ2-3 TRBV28 ASTTEGQKY
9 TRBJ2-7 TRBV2 ASSTSYEQY
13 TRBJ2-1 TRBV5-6 ASRVQGAGDNEQF
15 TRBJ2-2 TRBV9 ASSVGLAGGFGGELF
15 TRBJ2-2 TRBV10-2 ASSESAGVGNTGELF
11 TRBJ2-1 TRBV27 ASRGAINNEQF
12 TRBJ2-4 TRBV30 AWSVRSGSATQY
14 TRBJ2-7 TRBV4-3 ASSQDSTSPTYEQY
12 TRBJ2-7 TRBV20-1 SARGGGSFHEQY